The 15 T cell receptor beta chains reported below all come from one sample, sequenced in a study of cytomegalovirus exposure and HLA in healthy donors. With 60 Vbeta and 13 Jbeta primers, the PCR was carried out. TCRdb keeps only in-frame clones here, not all; method: immunoSEQ multiplex PCR. The sample shows about 110,000 clones, approximately 81% of them seen only once. Sequenced: PBMCs. The receptors stem from a man aged 30-40 years in good health and CMV-seronegative.

The V call is TRBV29-1, the J call TRBJ2-3, with TRBD2 matching over 7 bases. Germline assignment: CDR1 SQVTM and CDR2 ANQGSEA. The CDR3 runs 12 residues. V lost 4 bases and J lost 14; bases outside the gene matches: 12. The CDR3 DNA is TGCAGCGTTGGTCTAGCGGCCCCCGTAAGGTATTTT. Amino acid sequence: CSVGLAAPVRYF.

V usage is TRBV29-1 and J usage is TRBJ1-5; D may be TRBD1 (5 bases). The germline V gene encodes CDR1 SQVTM and CDR2 ANQGSEA. The CDR3 runs to 13 residues. The V end was cut by 5 bases, the J end by 4 bases, with 12 bases between. In nucleotides, the CDR3 is TGCAGCGTTTCGGTTGGGGGGAATCAGCCCCAGCATTTT. Amino acids: CSVSVGGNQPQHF.

This sequence joins TRBV5-8 and TRBJ1-2, with TRBD1 as a possible D gene (5 bases). Germline lookup yields CDR1 SGHTS and CDR2 YDEGEE. This CDR3 is built from 14 residues. V dropped 0 bases and J dropped 6 bases, with 12 bases sitting between them. The DNA for the CDR3 is TGTGCCAGCAGCTTGGGCGGCAGGGCCCATGGCTACACCTTC. This codes for CASSLGGRAHGYTF.

This clone has just a few counts. The chain couples TRBV7-9 to TRBJ2-2; 7 bases line up with TRBD2. Germline assignment: CDR1 SEHNR and CDR2 FQNEAQ (reference sequence). The V segment lost 4 bases and the J segment 5 bases; nucleotides outside the gene matches: 10. This CDR3 contains 16 residues. Here the CDR3 DNA reads TGTGCCAGCAGCTATATCCCGGGGAGGGGAACCGGGGAGCTGTTTTTT. It codes for CASSYIPGRGTGELFF.

The V call is TRBV13, the J call TRBJ1-5; 7 bases line up with TRBD1. The CDR3 consists of 16 residues. Germline V gene sequence: CDR1 PRHDT, CDR2 FYEKMQ (reference sequence). Germline trimming cut 1 base from V and 7 bases from J; bases unmatched to any gene: 10. The CDR3 DNA follows: TGTGCCAGCAGCTTAGACGGGACAGTTAGGGGACAGCCCCAGCATTTT. Protein sequence: CASSLDGTVRGQPQHF.

This chain joins TRBV18 and TRBJ2-7; TRBD2 is a possible D gene (6 bases). Germline lookup yields CDR1 KGHSH and CDR2 LQKENI. Trimming left V 3 bases short and J 1 base short, with 10 bases between. The CDR3 contains 14 residues. The CDR3 spells CASSPPGLSYEQYF. The CDR3 bases are TGTGCCAGCTCACCTCCGGGACTGTCCTACGAGCAGTACTTC.

The V and J genes are TRBV30 and TRBJ2-5, with 7 bases fitting TRBD1. Germline-derived CDR1 and CDR2 are GTSNPN and SVGIG (reference sequence). This CDR3 has 14 amino acids. V was clipped by 0 bases and J by 7 bases; unmatched bases: 8. The CDR3 DNA follows: TGTGCCTGGAGTGTACGAGGGGGCAGAGGGACCCAGTACTTC. This codes for CAWSVRGGRGTQYF.

This sequence joins TRBV9 and TRBJ2-7, with 8 bases fitting TRBD1. The junction had 5 bases not matched to a gene; V was cut back by 3 bases and J by 0 bases. This CDR3 is 15 amino acids long. Looked up from germline, CDR1 is SGDLS and CDR2 is YYNGEE. The CDR3 bases are TGTGCCAGCAGCGAGGGGACAGGTTTCTCCTACGAGCAGTACTTC. It specifies CASSEGTGFSYEQYF. Combining the CDR3 with reference TRBV9 and TRBJ2-7 gives the whole variable domain DSGVTQTPKHLITATGQRVTLRCSPRSGDLSVYWYQQSLDQGLQFLIQYYNGEERAKGNILERFSAQQFPDLHSELNLSSLELGDSALYFCASSEGTGFSYEQYFGPGTRLTVT.

The V call is TRBV6-5, the J call TRBJ1-5; unclear D gene. The CDR3 length is 14 residues. Germline V gives CDR1 MNHEY, CDR2 SVGAGI. The V end was cut by 6 bases, the J end by 3 bases, with 12 bases between. CDR3 loop: CASSPGFFNQPQHF. The CDR3 nucleotides read TGTGCCAGCAGCCCGGGTTTTTTCAATCAGCCCCAGCATTTT.

This rearrangement joins TRBV9 to TRBJ2-1; D is perhaps TRBD1 (5 bases). The V and J ends lost 0 bases and 9 bases respectively, with 13 bases between them. CDR1 and CDR2 (germline): SGDLS, YYNGEE. The CDR3 consists of 14 residues. CDR3: CASSVALGQGEQFF. The CDR3 DNA follows: TGTGCCAGCAGCGTAGCCCTAGGGCAGGGTGAGCAGTTCTTC.

CDR3 nucleotides: TGCGCCAGCACCGACCCGACTAGGCGAGAGACCCAGTACTTC. As protein: CASTDPTRRETQYF. V and J are TRBV5-1 and TRBJ2-5; possibly TRBD2 for D (6 bases). The length of the CDR3 is 14 residues. The germline V and J ends were trimmed by 6 bases and 4 bases, with 16 bases remaining between them. Germline values: CDR1 SGHRS, CDR2 YFSETQ.

Only a few counts were recorded for this clone. V gene TRBV19 combines with J gene TRBJ1-2; TRBD1 matches 7 bases. In germline, CDR1 is LNHDA, CDR2 SQIVND (reference sequence). The CDR3 loop spans 13 amino acids. The junction had 4 bases not matched to a gene; V was cut back by 9 bases and J by 0 bases. The CDR3 coding sequence is TGTGCCAGCCAGGACAGGCCTAACTATGGCTACACCTTC. As protein: CASQDRPNYGYTF.

CDR3 region: CASSFSGGGDTQYF. The CDR3 DNA is TGCGCCAGCAGCTTTAGCGGGGGAGGGGATACGCAGTATTTT. The V gene is TRBV5-1, the J gene TRBJ2-3; TRBD2 matches 9 bases. The CDR3 length is 14 residues. With 2 bases clipped from V and 6 bases from J, the junction kept 4 bases outside the gene matches. Germline V gene lookup returns CDR1 SGHRS and CDR2 YFSETQ.

The chain recombines TRBV29-1 with TRBJ1-5; 8 nucleotides match TRBD1. This CDR3 spans 13 amino acids. Germline V lookup: CDR1 SQVTM, CDR2 ANQGSEA. Trimming at V came to 6 bases and at J to 1 base, leaving 2 bases not matched to a gene. The DNA for the CDR3 is TGCAGCGTCGGGGACAGGAGCAATCAGCCCCAGCATTTT. This translates into CSVGDRSNQPQHF.

The gene calls are TRBV4-3 and TRBJ1-4; D is perhaps TRBD1 (5 bases). This CDR3 contains 14 residues. Germline CDR1 is LGHNA and CDR2 is YSLEER. V shed 0 bases and J shed 13 bases, with 15 bases lying between them. CDR3 amino acids: CASSQDFGDLVLFF. The DNA of the CDR3 is TGCGCCAGCAGCCAAGATTTCGGGGACTTGGTACTGTTTTTT.